A single sample is the source of the 22 T cell receptor beta chains below, sequenced in a study of siplizumab effects on memory and regulatory T cells. Sequencing was performed with immunoSEQ multiplex PCR; in TCRdb, only in-frame clones are kept and a portion is missing. The sample has 100,000 or so clones; under 95% are singletons. Sequenced material: Tregs sorted from blood. These receptors were obtained from a human donor in good health.

The sample holds one count of this clone. The chain links TRBV5-1 to TRBJ2-2, with D unclear. Germline-derived CDR1 and CDR2 are SGHRS and YFSETQ. The V end was cut by 2 bases, the J end by 5 bases, with 13 bases between. This CDR3 is built from 15 residues. CDR3 region: CASSLLSVNTGELFF. Written as DNA, the CDR3 is TGCGCCAGCAGCTTACTTTCCGTCAATACCGGGGAGCTGTTTTTT.

The gene calls are TRBV30 and TRBJ2-7; D is unclear. V was pared by 5 bases and J by 7 bases, with 12 bases between. This CDR3 comprises 11 residues. From germline, CDR1 is GTSNPN and CDR2 SVGIG (reference sequence). The CDR3 protein is CAWDFGGEQYF. CDR3 bases: TGTGCCTGGGATTTCGGTGGAGAGCAGTACTTC.

This chain joins TRBV7-6 and TRBJ2-7, with 10 nucleotides matching TRBD1. Per germline, CDR1 SGHVS and CDR2 FNYEAQ. Trimming removed 5 bases from V and 6 bases from J; junction bases left unmatched: 13. CDR3 length equals 16 residues. DNA for the CDR3: TGTGCCAGCAGCCGAGGGACAGGGGTCTTCGGCGGCGAGCAGTACTTC. This gives the protein CASSRGTGVFGGEQYF.

The chain combines TRBV6-5 with TRBJ2-5, with D hard to call. Trimming pared 5 bases from V and 0 bases from J, leaving 10 bases between. The CDR3 runs 14 residues. The germline gives CDR1 MNHEY, CDR2 SVGAGI. Here the CDR3 DNA reads TGTGCCAGCAGTGCTCGGACCGACCAAGAGACCCAGTACTTC. It translates to CASSARTDQETQYF.

The J gene is TRBJ2-3, the V gene TRBV7-9, with 9 bases that match TRBD2. The CDR3 runs 19 residues. Trimming took 5 bases from V and 0 from J; bases not matched to a gene: 15. CDR1 SEHNR and CDR2 FQNEAQ come from the germline V gene (reference sequence). Written as DNA, the CDR3 is TGTGCCAGCAGCCCTCGCCCTAGCGGGGAAATTACTAGCACAGATACGCAGTATTTT. Translated, it gives CASSPRPSGEITSTDTQYF.

The rearrangement joins TRBV19 to TRBJ2-3; unclear D gene. The germline V gene encodes CDR1 LNHDA and CDR2 SQIVND (reference sequence). CDR3 size: 12 residues. CDR3 protein: CATRDSTDTQYF. The CDR3 nucleotides are TGTGCAACACGCGATAGCACAGATACGCAGTATTTT.

The chain uses TRBV4-1 and TRBJ2-7; 7 positions match TRBD2. This CDR3 region has 13 residues. Germline V gives CDR1 MGHRA, CDR2 YSYEKL. Losses at the gene ends were 2 bases for V and 6 bases for J; bases not matched to a gene: 4. CDR3 coding DNA: TGCGCCAGCAGCCAACGGGGGGAGAGCGAGCAGTACTTC. Translation: CASSQRGESEQYF.

The V call is TRBV5-4, the J call TRBJ2-3; 11 bases match TRBD2. V shed 2 bases and J 1 base; nucleotides not matched to a gene: 0. Germline values: CDR1 SGHNT, CDR2 YYREEE (reference sequence). The CDR3 is 15 amino acids. DNA of the CDR3: TGTGCCAGCAGCTTACTAGCGGGGGGCACAGATACGCAGTATTTT. This encodes CASSLLAGGTDTQYF.

The CDR3 loop reads CASSWGSVDRANYGYTF. The CDR3 DNA reads as TGCGCCAGCAGCTGGGGGTCAGTGGACAGAGCTAACTATGGCTACACCTTC. The V call is TRBV5-1, the J call TRBJ1-2, with a possible D match to TRBD1 (6 bases). CDR1 SGHRS and CDR2 YFSETQ come from the germline V gene. This CDR3 has 17 amino acids. The germline V and J ends were trimmed by 3 bases and 0 bases, with 18 bases remaining between them.

J is TRBJ2-1 and V is TRBV5-1, with D possibly being TRBD1 (5 bases). This CDR3 is built from 13 residues. The V gene's germline CDR1 is SGHRS and CDR2 YFSETQ. Trimming removed 6 bases at V and 6 bases at J, with 13 bases between. DNA of the CDR3: TGCGCCAGCATCGGCAGGGTAGGCAATGAGCAGTTCTTC. It specifies CASIGRVGNEQFF.

The chain carries TRBV6-1 and TRBJ1-3, with D tentatively TRBD1 (6 bases). Trimming removed 7 bases at V and 3 bases at J, with 13 bases between. CDR1 and CDR2 (germline): MNHNS, SASEGT. The CDR3 totals 14 residues. The CDR3 here is CASKNREGGNTIYF. CDR3 nucleotide sequence: TGTGCCAGCAAGAACAGGGAAGGTGGAAACACCATATATTTT.

This clone appeared once. CDR3: CASSLLAGGYNEQFF. The CDR3 DNA is TGTGCCAGCAGCTTATTAGCGGGAGGGTACAATGAGCAGTTCTTC. The chain joins TRBV7-3 to TRBJ2-1; 11 nucleotides agree with TRBD2. The CDR3 spans 15 residues. CDR1 is SGHTA and CDR2 is FQGTGA in the germline V gene. Trimming at V came to 2 bases and at J to 4 bases, leaving 1 base not matched to a gene.

The V call is TRBV6-6, the J call TRBJ1-1; D remains unclear. CDR1 and CDR2 (germline): MNHNY, SVGAGI (reference sequence). CDR3 length: 14 amino acids. With 2 bases removed from V and 7 bases from J, the gap between germline ends came to 14 bases. CDR3 residues: CASSYNELLSEAFF. The CDR3, as DNA: TGTGCCAGCAGTTACAATGAACTTTTGAGTGAAGCTTTCTTT.

The chain uses TRBV6-5 and TRBJ1-1, with TRBD1 as a possible D gene (5 bases). Germline V gene sequence: CDR1 MNHEY, CDR2 SVGAGI. The V and J ends lost 2 bases and 0 bases respectively, with 10 bases between them. This CDR3 is built from 15 residues. The CDR3 DNA follows: TGTGCCAGCAGTTACGAGCAGGGTGTGAACACTGAAGCTTTCTTT. Its protein is CASSYEQGVNTEAFF.

The chain is built from TRBV27 and TRBJ2-7, with D possibly matching TRBD2 (5 bases). Trimming cost V 0 bases and J 0 bases, with 21 bases left between them. The CDR3 is 19 amino acids. The germline gives CDR1 MNHEY, CDR2 SMNVEV (reference sequence). In DNA form, the CDR3 reads TGTGCCAGCAGTTTATCCAGGCCTACCGGGGTTCGTAGCTCCTACGAGCAGTACTTC. Its protein is CASSLSRPTGVRSSYEQYF.

The genes are TRBV5-1 and TRBJ2-7; 7 bases are shared with TRBD2. Germline CDR1 and CDR2: SGHRS and YFSETQ. V shed 0 bases, J shed 1 base, and the junction held 4 bases outside the gene matches. This CDR3 contains 15 residues. CDR3 in amino acids: CASSLAARGSYEQYF. CDR3 bases: TGCGCCAGCAGCTTGGCCGCGCGGGGGTCCTACGAGCAGTACTTC. Filled out from reference TRBV5-1 and TRBJ2-7, the complete variable domain reads KAGVTQTPRYLIKTRGQQVTLSCSPISGHRSVSWYQQTPGQGLQFLFEYFSETQRNKGNFPGRFSGRQFSNSRSEMNVSTLELGDSALYLCASSLAARGSYEQYFGPGTRLTVT.

V and J are TRBV5-1 and TRBJ2-6; D is unresolved. Trimming removed 0 bases at V and 1 base at J, with 5 bases between. The CDR3 is 15 amino acids. The germline gives CDR1 SGHRS, CDR2 YFSETQ. In nucleotides, the CDR3 is TGCGCCAGCAGCTTGGTGACTTCTGGGGCCAACGTCCTGACTTTC. Its translation is CASSLVTSGANVLTF.

This rearrangement joins TRBV10-1 to TRBJ1-5; D not certain. The CDR3 loop spans 13 amino acids. Germline values: CDR1 WNHNN, CDR2 SYGVQD (reference sequence). V dropped 0 bases and J dropped 7 bases, with 7 bases sitting between them. The CDR3 DNA reads TGCGCCAGCAGTGAGTCGTTTTTACAGCCCCAGCATTTT. This sequence encodes CASSESFLQPQHF.

The rearrangement joins TRBV9 to TRBJ1-1; 11 bases fit TRBD1. Trimming removed 3 bases from V and 4 bases from J; junction bases left unmatched: 8. Germline CDR1 is SGDLS and CDR2 is YYNGEE. This CDR3 has 16 residues. CDR3 sequence: CASSANLGTGGTEAFF. In nucleotides, the CDR3 is TGTGCCAGCAGCGCAAACCTCGGGACAGGGGGCACTGAAGCTTTCTTT.

This clone was seen only once. The chain employs TRBV11-2 and TRBJ2-3; 7 bases are shared with TRBD2. The CDR3 spans 15 residues. The ends lost 5 bases at V and 3 bases at J; junction bases unmatched: 8. In germline, CDR1 is SGHAT, CDR2 FQNNGV. In DNA form, the CDR3 reads TGTGCCAGCAGCCAGATTGGACTAGTTACAGATACGCAGTATTTT. Protein: CASSQIGLVTDTQYF.

The gene calls are TRBV29-1 and TRBJ2-5, with TRBD1 identical over 7 bases. CDR1 is SQVTM, CDR2 ANQGSEA, per germline. CDR3 length equals 12 residues. After removal of 7 bases from V and 5 bases from J, the junction contained 7 bases not matched to a gene. The CDR3 here is CSGDRAGETQYF. The DNA for the CDR3 is TGCAGCGGAGACAGGGCCGGCGAGACCCAGTACTTC. Full variable domain (remainder filled in from reference TRBV29-1 and TRBJ2-5): SAVISQKPSRDICQRGTSLTIQCQVDSQVTMMFWYRQQPGQSLTLIATANQGSEATYESGFVIDKFPISRPNLTFSTLTVSNMSPEDSSIYLCSGDRAGETQYFGPGTRLLVL.

V usage is TRBV7-6 and J usage is TRBJ2-3; 14 positions match TRBD2. CDR3 length equals 14 residues. V was pared by 4 bases and J by 11 bases, with 5 bases of the junction left unmatched. The germline CDR1 and CDR2 sequences are SGHVS and FNYEAQ. CDR3 loop: CASSSGTSGSGQYF. The CDR3 nucleotides are TGTGCCAGCAGCTCCGGGACTAGCGGGAGTGGGCAGTATTTT.